These 20 T cell receptor beta chains came from one sample sequenced in a study of OX40 agonist ivuxolimab in advanced cancers. Data came from immunoSEQ multiplex PCR; TCRdb stores just in-frame clones and leaves some out. Of about 160,000 clones in the sample, 94% were seen once. The sample here was CD4+ or CD8+ T cells sorted from blood, taken in a trial of the OX40 agonist ivuxolimab. These receptors were collected from an adult with an advanced solid tumor such as melanoma, head and neck, liver or kidney cancer.

This clone was detected once. The rearrangement links TRBV18 to TRBJ1-5; TRBD1 is a possible D gene (5 bases). With 1 base removed from V and 9 bases from J, the gap between germline ends came to 13 bases. Germline V gene lookup returns CDR1 KGHSH and CDR2 LQKENI. There are 14 residues in the CDR3. CDR3 loop: CASSPRASQGPQHF. The CDR3 nucleotides are TGTGCCAGCTCACCACGGGCAAGCCAGGGGCCCCAGCATTTT.

The genes are TRBV2 and TRBJ1-4; 9 bases map to TRBD1. Germline V gene sequence: CDR1 SNHLY, CDR2 FYNNEI. This CDR3 region has 14 residues. J gave up 14 bases and V 6 bases, and 13 bases lay outside the gene matches. The CDR3 nucleotides read TGTGCCAGCAGAGAGGGACAGGGAATAGTAAGGCTGTTTTTT. Its translation is CASREGQGIVRLFF.

The chain combines TRBV15 with TRBJ2-5; D gene uncertain. The CDR3 consists of 13 residues. The V gene lost 6 bases and the J gene lost 4 bases, with 12 bases spanning the gap. Per the germline V gene, CDR1 is LNHNV and CDR2 is YYDKDF (reference sequence). CDR3 in DNA: TGTGCCACCAGAATTGAGGCCAGAGAGACCCAGTACTTC. Amino acid sequence: CATRIEARETQYF.

The chain recombines TRBV15 with TRBJ2-1; D is undetermined. V lost 4 bases to trimming and J lost 9 bases, with 16 bases between them. Germline assignment: CDR1 LNHNV and CDR2 YYDKDF (reference sequence). The CDR3 loop spans 14 amino acids. The CDR3 coding sequence is TGTGCCACCAGCATCCCGCCCCGTAGTAGTGAGCAGTTCTTC. Protein product: CATSIPPRSSEQFF.

The chain uses TRBV5-4 and TRBJ1-1; 11 bases fit TRBD1. Germline V lookup: CDR1 SGHNT, CDR2 YYREEE (reference sequence). The CDR3 runs to 15 residues. J was trimmed by 9 bases and V by 0 bases; bases with no gene match: 7. The CDR3 sequence is CASSLGIGTGGQAFF. Written as DNA, the CDR3 is TGTGCCAGCAGCTTGGGGATCGGGACAGGGGGGCAAGCTTTCTTT. Full variable domain (rest looked up from reference TRBV5-4 and TRBJ1-1): ETGVTQSPTHLIKTRGQQVTLRCSSQSGHNTVSWYQQALGQGPQFIFQYYREEENGRGNFPPRFSGLQFPNYSSELNVNALELDDSALYLCASSLGIGTGGQAFFGQGTRLTVV.

The J gene is TRBJ1-2, the V gene TRBV4-3; no clear D. This CDR3 is built from 15 residues. The V gene lost 0 bases and the J gene lost 8 bases, with 16 bases spanning the gap. Germline lookup yields CDR1 LGHNA and CDR2 YSLEER. The CDR3 nucleotides read TGCGCCAGCAGCCAAGAATCAGGCCCCTTATCGGGCTACACCTTC. It codes for CASSQESGPLSGYTF.

The J gene is TRBJ2-1, the V gene TRBV28; 8 bases agree with TRBD2. The CDR3 covers 15 residues. Germline V CDR1 and CDR2: MDHEN, SYDVKM. Unmatched junction bases numbered 10, after V lost 3 bases and J lost 9 bases. The CDR3: CASSFQGTRHPEQFF. In DNA form, the CDR3 reads TGTGCCAGCAGTTTTCAAGGGACTAGGCACCCTGAGCAGTTCTTC.

Only a few counts were recorded for this clone. The chain combines TRBV7-9 with TRBJ2-3; D could derive from TRBD1 or TRBD2 (7 bases each). CDR1 SEHNR and CDR2 FQNEAQ come from the germline V gene (reference sequence). Trimming removed 3 bases at V and 0 bases at J, with 19 bases between. The CDR3 is 18 residues long. The CDR3: CASSFPGGAGPSTDTQYF. The CDR3 DNA sequence: TGTGCCAGCAGCTTCCCAGGGGGGGCAGGCCCTAGCACAGATACGCAGTATTTT. Complete variable domain (other parts from reference TRBV7-9 and TRBJ2-3): DTGVSQNPRHKITKRGQNVTFRCDPISEHNRLYWYRQTLGQGPEFLTYFQNEAQLEKSRLLSDRFSAERPKGSFSTLEIQRTEQGDSAMYLCASSFPGGAGPSTDTQYFGPGTRLTVL.

The chain joins TRBV6-6 to TRBJ1-1, with TRBD1 matching 9 bases. The V gene's germline CDR1 is MNHNY and CDR2 SVGAGI (reference sequence). This CDR3 region has 14 residues. V was pared by 4 bases and J by 5 bases, with 5 bases of the junction left unmatched. CDR3 protein: CASSSGTGRTEAFF. The CDR3 DNA sequence: TGTGCCAGCAGTTCGGGGACAGGGAGGACTGAAGCTTTCTTT.

This clone has only one observation. This chain connects TRBV11-2 to TRBJ2-3; 8 bases are shared with TRBD2. CDR1 SGHAT and CDR2 FQNNGV come from the germline V gene. The CDR3 consists of 17 residues. The trim removed 1 base at V and 8 bases at J, leaving 14 bases unmatched. CDR3 protein: CASSLVGSRGVPGTQYF. CDR3 nucleotides: TGTGCCAGCAGCTTAGTAGGATCGCGGGGGGTCCCGGGTACGCAGTATTTT.

CDR3 bases: TGTGCCAGCAGCCGTGAGGGGTCCTACGAGCAGTACTTC. Translated: CASSREGSYEQYF. The chain has TRBV4-2 and TRBJ2-7, with D perhaps given as TRBD1 or TRBD2 (5 bases each). Deletions cut 4 bases from V and 1 base from J, with 8 bases between. The CDR3 covers 13 residues. Germline-derived CDR1 and CDR2 are LGHNA and YNFKEQ.

This clone showed up just once. The chain is built from TRBV9 and TRBJ1-3; D call uncertain. The CDR3 loop spans 15 amino acids. Trimming removed 1 base at V and 0 bases at J, with 8 bases between. Germline V gene sequence: CDR1 SGDLS, CDR2 YYNGEE. The CDR3 region is CASSVMETSGNTIYF. The CDR3 coding sequence is TGTGCCAGCAGCGTAATGGAGACCTCTGGAAACACCATATATTTT.

The chain is built from TRBV7-3 and TRBJ1-3, with D possibly matching TRBD1 (5 bases). The CDR3 is 14 amino acids. V lost 4 bases and J lost 2, with 9 bases in between. Germline V gene lookup returns CDR1 SGHTA and CDR2 FQGTGA. The CDR3 DNA is TGTGCCAGCAGCTCGCCGACAGCTGGAAACACCATATATTTT. Residues: CASSSPTAGNTIYF.

The J gene is TRBJ2-1, the V gene TRBV15, with D maybe TRBD1 (6 bases). Per germline, CDR1 LNHNV and CDR2 YYDKDF (reference sequence). V was trimmed by 4 bases and J by 9 bases, leaving 19 bases between them. The CDR3 runs to 15 residues. The CDR3 here is CATSTRDIGVTEQFF. The CDR3 nucleotides read TGTGCCACCAGCACCCGGGACATAGGGGTGACTGAGCAGTTCTTC.

The V and J genes are TRBV6-5 and TRBJ2-7; the D is unclear. The CDR3 is 12 amino acids. In germline, CDR1 is MNHEY, CDR2 SVGAGI. Trimming shortened V by 8 bases and J by 4 bases, and 12 bases separated the two germline ends. The CDR3 nucleotides are TGTGCCAGCGCTGGCGGCCCTTACGAGCAGTACTTC. It yields the protein CASAGGPYEQYF.

This clone came up once. This sequence joins TRBV5-8 and TRBJ2-3; no clear D gene. The CDR3 consists of 14 residues. Between the trimmed V and J ends, which lost 1 base and 0 bases, there was a span of 6 bases. The germline V gene has CDR1 SGHTS and CDR2 YDEGEE. In DNA form, the CDR3 reads TGTGCCAGCAGCTTGTCCGGGAGCACAGATACGCAGTATTTT. Its protein is CASSLSGSTDTQYF.

A remark on this clone: Germline is not matched at one junction end, which may reflect a read error. The chain couples TRBV5-3 to TRBJ1-2; D remains ambiguous. TRBV5-3 is annotated as an ORF whose role is uncertain. This CDR3 comprises 12 residues. Here the CDR3 DNA reads TGTGCCAGCAGCACGGGGTACTACGGCTACACCTTC. It is translated as CASSTGYYGYTF.

The chain links TRBV7-2 to TRBJ2-5, with no clear D. CDR1 and CDR2 from the germline V gene are SGHTA and FQGNSA. The CDR3 runs to 14 residues. The V gene lost 5 bases and the J gene lost 2 bases, with 12 bases spanning the gap. CDR3 coding DNA: TGTGCCAGCAGCCCCCCGGGCAGTCAAGAGACCCAGTACTTC. This encodes CASSPPGSQETQYF.

Only one count was recorded for this clone. The CDR3 DNA follows: TGTGCCAGCAGCTTAGGGCTAGCGGGCTCCTACAATGAGCAGTTCTTC. This codes for CASSLGLAGSYNEQFF. The V and J genes are TRBV11-3 and TRBJ2-1; TRBD2 agrees at 8 bases. Germline CDR1 and CDR2: SGHNT and YENEEA. After removal of 1 base from V and 0 bases from J, the junction contained 2 bases not matched to a gene. CDR3 size: 16 residues.

The chain recombines TRBV11-2 with TRBJ1-3; D not resolved. In germline, CDR1 is SGHAT, CDR2 FQNNGV. The germline V and J ends were trimmed by 4 bases and 0 bases, with 7 bases remaining between them. There are 14 residues in the CDR3. CDR3 protein: CASSSRLSGNTIYF. CDR3 DNA: TGTGCCAGCAGCTCAAGGCTCTCTGGAAACACCATATATTTT.